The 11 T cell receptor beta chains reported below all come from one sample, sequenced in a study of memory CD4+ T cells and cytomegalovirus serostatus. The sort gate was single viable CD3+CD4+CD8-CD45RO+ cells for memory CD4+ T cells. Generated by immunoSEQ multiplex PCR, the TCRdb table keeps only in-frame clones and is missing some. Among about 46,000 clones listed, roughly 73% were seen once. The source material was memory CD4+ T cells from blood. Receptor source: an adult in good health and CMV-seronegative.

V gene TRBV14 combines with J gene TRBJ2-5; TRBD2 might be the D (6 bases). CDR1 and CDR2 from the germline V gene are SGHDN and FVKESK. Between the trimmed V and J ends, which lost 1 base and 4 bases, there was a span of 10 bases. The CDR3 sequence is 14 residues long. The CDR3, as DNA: TGTGCCAGCAGCCAAGGGACTACTCGAGAGACCCAGTACTTC. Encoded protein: CASSQGTTRETQYF.

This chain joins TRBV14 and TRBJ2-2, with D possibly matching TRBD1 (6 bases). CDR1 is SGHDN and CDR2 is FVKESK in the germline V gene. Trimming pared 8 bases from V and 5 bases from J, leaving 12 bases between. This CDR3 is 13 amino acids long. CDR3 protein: CASRFTGTGELFF. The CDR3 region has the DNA TGTGCCAGCCGATTCACAGGGACCGGGGAGCTGTTTTTT.

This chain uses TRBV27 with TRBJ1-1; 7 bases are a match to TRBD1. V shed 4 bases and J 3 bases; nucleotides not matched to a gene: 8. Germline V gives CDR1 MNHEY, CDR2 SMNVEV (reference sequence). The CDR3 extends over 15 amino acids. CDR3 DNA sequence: TGTGCCAGCAGTTCCCGTTCAGGGGGGTACACTGAAGCTTTCTTT. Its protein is CASSSRSGGYTEAFF.

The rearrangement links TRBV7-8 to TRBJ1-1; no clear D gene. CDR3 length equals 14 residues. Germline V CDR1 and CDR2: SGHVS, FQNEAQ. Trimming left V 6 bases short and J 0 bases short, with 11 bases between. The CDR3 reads CASRVMGLNTEAFF. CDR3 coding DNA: TGTGCCAGCAGGGTGATGGGATTGAACACTGAAGCTTTCTTT.

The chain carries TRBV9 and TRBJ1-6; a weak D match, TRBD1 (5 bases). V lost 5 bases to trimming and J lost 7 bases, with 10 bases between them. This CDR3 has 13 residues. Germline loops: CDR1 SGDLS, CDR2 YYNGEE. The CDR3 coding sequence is TGTGCCAGCAGTACTAAGGGGAATTCACCCCTCCACTTT. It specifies CASSTKGNSPLHF.

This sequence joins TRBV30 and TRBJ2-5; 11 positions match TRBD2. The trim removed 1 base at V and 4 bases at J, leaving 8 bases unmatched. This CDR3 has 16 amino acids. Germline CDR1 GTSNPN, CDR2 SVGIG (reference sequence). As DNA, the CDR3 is TGTGCCTGGAGTGACGGGATACTAGCGGGGGCAGAGACCCAGTACTTC. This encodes CAWSDGILAGAETQYF.

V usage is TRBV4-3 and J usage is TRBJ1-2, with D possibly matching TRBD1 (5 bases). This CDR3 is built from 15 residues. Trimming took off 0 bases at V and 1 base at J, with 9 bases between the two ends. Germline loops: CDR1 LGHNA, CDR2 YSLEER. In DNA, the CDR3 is TGCGCCAGCAGCCAAGACAGGGAAGTTAACTATGGCTACACCTTC. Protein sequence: CASSQDREVNYGYTF.

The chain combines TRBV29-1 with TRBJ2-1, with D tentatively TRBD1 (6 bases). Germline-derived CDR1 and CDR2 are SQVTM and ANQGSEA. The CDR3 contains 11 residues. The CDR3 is CGCQGPNEQFF. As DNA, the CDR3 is TGCGGGTGTCAGGGGCCGAATGAGCAGTTCTTC.

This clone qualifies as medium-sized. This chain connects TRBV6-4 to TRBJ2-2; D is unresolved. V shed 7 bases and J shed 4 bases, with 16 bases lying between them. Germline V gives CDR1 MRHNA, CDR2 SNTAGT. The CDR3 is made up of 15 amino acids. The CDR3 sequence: CASMADWAGTGELFF. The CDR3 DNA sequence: TGTGCCAGCATGGCCGACTGGGCTGGCACCGGGGAGCTGTTTTTT.

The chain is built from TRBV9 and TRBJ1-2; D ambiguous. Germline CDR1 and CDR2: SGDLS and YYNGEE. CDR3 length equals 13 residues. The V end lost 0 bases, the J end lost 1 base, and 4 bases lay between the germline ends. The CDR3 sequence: CASSVDRNYGYTF. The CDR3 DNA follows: TGTGCCAGCAGCGTAGATCGTAACTATGGCTACACCTTC.

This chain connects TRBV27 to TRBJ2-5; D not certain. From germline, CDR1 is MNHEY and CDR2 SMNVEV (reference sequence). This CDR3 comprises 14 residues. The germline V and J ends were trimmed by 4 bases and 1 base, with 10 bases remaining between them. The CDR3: CASSWSASQETQYF. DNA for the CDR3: TGTGCCAGCAGTTGGAGTGCTAGCCAAGAGACCCAGTACTTC.